This T cell receptor beta chain was recorded in a study of blood T cell repertoires in COVID-19. The data were produced by immunoSEQ multiplex PCR, yet TCRdb's version contains in-frame clones alone and is incomplete. The data contain a few hundred thousand clones, approximately 78% of them seen just once; the ten biggest clones take up around 3.3%. The CDR3 is made up of 13 amino acids. The V gene lost 6 bases and the J gene lost 4 bases, with 12 bases spanning the gap. This clone has a single count. The genes are TRBV12-3 or TRBV12-4 and TRBJ1-2; perhaps TRBD1 as D (6 bases). The sample taken for sequencing was peripheral blood. The sequence derives from a woman under 30 with acute or convalescent COVID-19. The CDR3 reads CASRQGRIYGYTF. The CDR3 DNA reads as TGTGCCAGCAGACAGGGACGGATCTATGGCTACACCTTC.